The 19 T cell receptor beta chains below were found in one sample sequenced in a study of technical replicates of blood from a few donors. This table comes from immunoSEQ multiplex PCR, and its TCRdb copy is limited to in-frame clones, with some not included. Here the sample spans around 84,000 clones, about 97% being singletons. What was sequenced was T cells isolated from PBMCs. These receptors all come from a human donor in good health.

The gene calls are TRBV28 and TRBJ2-3; tentatively, D is TRBD2 (6 bases). Germline CDR1 MDHEN, CDR2 SYDVKM. V was trimmed by 1 base and J by 1 base, leaving 21 bases between them. The CDR3 has 19 amino acids. This chain's CDR3 is CASSLFRVTSGGGTDTQYF. The CDR3 bases are TGTGCCAGCAGTTTATTCAGAGTGACTAGTGGCGGGGGCACAGATACGCAGTATTTT.

J is TRBJ2-5 and V is TRBV13, with D maybe TRBD1 (5 bases). The CDR3 covers 14 residues. V shed 1 base and J shed 5 bases, with 11 bases lying between them. In germline, CDR1 is PRHDT, CDR2 FYEKMQ (reference sequence). This CDR3 is CASSLAGLGETQYF. CDR3 bases: TGTGCCAGCAGCTTAGCAGGGCTTGGGGAGACCCAGTACTTC. Complete variable domain (other parts from reference TRBV13 and TRBJ2-5): AAGVIQSPRHLIKEKRETATLKCYPIPRHDTVYWYQQGPGQDPQFLISFYEKMQSDKGSIPDRFSAQQFSDYHSELNMSSLELGDSALYFCASSLAGLGETQYFGPGTRLLVL.

The rearrangement joins TRBV7-6 to TRBJ2-3, with D maybe TRBD2 (6 bases). The V end lost 8 bases, the J end lost 0 bases, and 15 bases lay between the germline ends. Germline V CDR1 and CDR2: SGHVS, FNYEAQ. The CDR3 contains 15 residues. Written as DNA, the CDR3 is TGTGCCAGCTGTCCGGGGCGGGGTAGCACAGATACGCAGTATTTT. This gives the protein CASCPGRGSTDTQYF.

J is TRBJ1-4 and V is TRBV28, with a tentative D call TRBD1 (6 bases). The CDR3 sequence is 14 residues long. Deletions cut 6 bases from V and 3 bases from J, with 11 bases between. The germline V gene encodes CDR1 MDHEN and CDR2 SYDVKM. The CDR3: CASSPGDANEKLFF. The CDR3 bases are TGTGCCAGCAGCCCAGGGGATGCTAATGAAAAACTGTTTTTT. Full variable domain (outside the CDR3, taken from reference TRBV28 and TRBJ1-4): DVKVTQSSRYLVKRTGEKVFLECVQDMDHENMFWYRQDPGLGLRLIYFSYDVKMKEKGDIPEGYSVSREKKERFSLILESASTNQTSMYLCASSPGDANEKLFFGSGTQLSVL.

The genes are TRBV9 and TRBJ1-3; D not resolved. Per germline, CDR1 SGDLS and CDR2 YYNGEE. V lost 4 bases to trimming and J lost 4 bases, with 15 bases between them. The CDR3 length is 15 residues. This chain's CDR3 is CASSISLSVGNTIYF. CDR3 nucleotide sequence: TGTGCCAGCAGCATAAGCCTCTCCGTGGGAAACACCATATATTTT.

The chain recombines TRBV7-9 with TRBJ1-4; D not certain. This CDR3 is 13 amino acids long. Germline values: CDR1 SEHNR, CDR2 FQNEAQ (reference sequence). The V end was cut by 5 bases, the J end by 5 bases, with 9 bases between. The CDR3 sequence: CASSLTGNEKLFF. In DNA, the CDR3 is TGTGCCAGCAGCCTCACGGGGAATGAAAAACTGTTTTTT.

CDR3 DNA sequence: TGTGCCAGCAGAGACAGGGAGGAAGCTTTCTTT. Its translation: CASRDREEAFF. This chain joins TRBV9 and TRBJ1-1; 7 bases are shared with TRBD1. Germline CDR1 reads SGDLS; CDR2 reads YYNGEE. The CDR3 is 11 amino acids. The trim removed 5 bases at V and 8 bases at J, leaving 3 bases unmatched.

This clone came up once. The V gene is TRBV5-6, the J gene TRBJ1-2; 10 positions agree with TRBD1. This CDR3 is 15 amino acids long. Germline V gene lookup returns CDR1 SGHDT and CDR2 YYEEEE. V was pared by 4 bases and J by 7 bases, with 10 bases of the junction left unmatched. CDR3 nucleotides: TGTGCCAGCAGCAGCCTTCGACAGGGGGCTCGTGGCTACACCTTC. Encoded protein: CASSSLRQGARGYTF.

This chain uses TRBV6-1 with TRBJ2-1; D uncertain. Trimming took off 4 bases at V and 8 bases at J, with 6 bases between the two ends. CDR1 MNHNS and CDR2 SASEGT come from the germline V gene. The CDR3 spans 11 residues. CDR3 DNA sequence: TGTGCCAGCAGTGGTAGCTATGAGCAGTTCTTC. Translating gives CASSGSYEQFF.

The chain combines TRBV9 with TRBJ1-2; D is possibly TRBD1 (6 bases). This CDR3 is 14 amino acids long. Trimming stripped 0 bases from V and 7 bases from J, with 13 bases between. CDR1 and CDR2 from the germline V gene are SGDLS and YYNGEE. The CDR3 DNA reads TGTGCCAGCAGCGTAGTAAGCCAGGGGCTTGGCTACACCTTC. This codes for CASSVVSQGLGYTF.

V gene TRBV29-1 combines with J gene TRBJ1-1; 9 positions agree with TRBD1. The CDR3 has 12 residues. J was trimmed by 5 bases and V by 7 bases; bases with no gene match: 5. CDR1 SQVTM and CDR2 ANQGSEA come from the germline V gene. The CDR3 coding sequence is TGCAGCGGGGGGACAGGGTGGACTGAAGCTTTCTTT. Encoded protein: CSGGTGWTEAFF.

The CDR3 protein is CASNRQGGNYEQYF. As DNA, the CDR3 is TGCGCCAGCAACCGCCAGGGTGGTAACTACGAGCAGTACTTC. This chain connects TRBV5-1 to TRBJ2-7; a possible D gene is TRBD1 (5 bases). V lost 6 bases and J lost 3, with 16 bases in between. Germline assignment: CDR1 SGHRS and CDR2 YFSETQ. CDR3 size: 14 residues. The full variable domain, rest sourced from reference TRBV5-1 and TRBJ2-7, is KAGVTQTPRYLIKTRGQQVTLSCSPISGHRSVSWYQQTPGQGLQFLFEYFSETQRNKGNFPGRFSGRQFSNSRSEMNVSTLELGDSALYLCASNRQGGNYEQYFGPGTRLTVT.

The chain recombines TRBV7-9 with TRBJ1-1, with D possibly TRBD1 on 5 matching bases. The V gene's germline CDR1 is SEHNR and CDR2 FQNEAQ (reference sequence). The CDR3 runs to 15 residues. Trimming left V 5 bases short and J 3 bases short, with 16 bases between. The CDR3 DNA follows: TGTGCCAGCAGCCCGACGAGGAGGGGTTACACTGAAGCTTTCTTT. Protein sequence: CASSPTRRGYTEAFF.

The chain carries TRBV6-8 and TRBJ1-3; 7 bases are a match to TRBD1. The CDR3 sequence is 17 residues long. The germline V gene encodes CDR1 MNHGY and CDR2 SAAAGT. The V and J ends lost 6 bases and 4 bases, in that order; junction bases with no gene match: 15. CDR3 sequence: CASSRYRQGRVGNTIYF. The CDR3 DNA follows: TGTGCCAGCAGCAGATATCGACAGGGCCGAGTGGGAAACACCATATATTTT.

The chain uses TRBV5-5 and TRBJ1-1; a possible D gene is TRBD1 (5 bases). This CDR3 spans 17 amino acids. The V and J ends lost 5 bases and 0 bases respectively, with 20 bases between them. CDR1 and CDR2 (germline): SGHKS, YYEKEE (reference sequence). The CDR3 region has the DNA TGTGCCAGCAGTTGGGCAGAGAGACAGCTCTTGAACACTGAAGCTTTCTTT. Residues: CASSWAERQLLNTEAFF.

This clone was observed a single time. The chain uses TRBV4-1 and TRBJ1-1; tentative D call: TRBD1 (5 bases). This CDR3 comprises 18 residues. Trimming stripped 5 bases from V and 0 bases from J, with 22 bases between. Germline loops: CDR1 MGHRA, CDR2 YSYEKL. The CDR3 region is CASSGFAGFLTMNTEAFF. As DNA, the CDR3 is TGCGCCAGCAGCGGTTTTGCAGGGTTCCTTACCATGAACACTGAAGCTTTCTTT.

This clone was seen just once. The junction departs from germline at one end; a sequencing error may be responsible. The chain combines TRBV6-1 with TRBJ2-7; no reliable D call. CDR3 length equals 11 residues. CDR1 and CDR2 from the germline V gene are MNHNS and SASEGT. DNA for the CDR3: TGTGCCAGCAGTGAATCGTGGGCTCTGGACTTC. Translation gives CASSESWALDF.

V and J are TRBV7-9 and TRBJ2-3; possible D gene TRBD2, 5 bases. Germline-derived CDR1 and CDR2 are SEHNR and FQNEAQ (reference sequence). V lost 9 bases and J lost 6, with 16 bases in between. The CDR3 contains 13 residues. CDR3 in DNA: TGTGCCAGGGGAGAACTTAACGGGGATACGCAGTATTTT. Encoded protein: CARGELNGDTQYF.

The chain combines TRBV14 with TRBJ2-5; 8 bases map to TRBD1. Germline loops: CDR1 SGHDN, CDR2 FVKESK. V lost 2 bases, J lost 4 bases, and 3 bases stayed unmatched. The CDR3 loop spans 14 amino acids. In nucleotides, the CDR3 is TGTGCCAGCAGCCAATGGACAGGGAGAGAGACCCAGTACTTC. Amino acid sequence: CASSQWTGRETQYF.